The 10 T cell receptor beta chains reported below all come from one sample, sequenced in a study of T cell responses to AZD1222 COVID-19 vaccine (dated by TCRdb to the early 2020s). The library relied on the immunoSEQ multiplex PCR assay. TCRdb carries this immuneACCESS record with in-frame sequences only. Its versions omit some clonotypes, under half of them owing to an unresolved V gene in the studies checked, with the rest unexplained. This sample is represented by 55,000 to 70,000 clones; 80% of them were singletons. Jointly, the top ten make up 12% of the sample. Per the publication, the time point label means: baseline before first vaccination. The sample in question was peripheral blood, obtained on day 0 of AZD1222 vaccination. The receptor source for this set is an adult in good health.

V and J are TRBV14 and TRBJ2-7; D unresolved. There are 11 residues in the CDR3. Germline CDR1 SGHDN, CDR2 FVKESK. The V end was cut by 5 bases, the J end by 5 bases, with 7 bases between. The CDR3 DNA reads TGTGCCAGCAGCAATCACCACGAGCAGTACTTC. Translated, it gives CASSNHHEQYF.

The chain uses TRBV3-1 (or the pseudogene TRBV3-2) and TRBJ2-2; 11 bases line up with TRBD1. Per the germline V gene, CDR1 is LGHDT and CDR2 is YNNKEL (reference sequence). J gave up 0 bases and V 0 bases, and 9 bases lay outside the gene matches. The CDR3 totals 20 residues. In DNA form, the CDR3 reads TGTGCCAGCAGCCAAGAGGGACAGGGGGAACCATATTCGAACACCGGGGAGCTGTTTTTT. Protein product: CASSQEGQGEPYSNTGELFF.

The chain joins TRBV5-1 to TRBJ2-1, with TRBD2 matching over 8 bases. Germline V gives CDR1 SGHRS, CDR2 YFSETQ. The length of the CDR3 is 17 residues. Germline trimming cut 4 bases from V and 2 bases from J; bases unmatched to any gene: 11. The CDR3 sequence is CASSPSPSGGPYNEQFF. Written as DNA, the CDR3 is TGCGCCAGCAGCCCAAGCCCATCGGGGGGGCCCTACAATGAGCAGTTCTTC.

The chain combines TRBV6-2 or TRBV6-3 with TRBJ1-5; weak D call: TRBD1 (6 bases). The CDR3 runs to 16 residues. Trimming removed 5 bases from V and 9 bases from J, with 23 bases in between. Looked up from germline, CDR1 is MNHEY and CDR2 is SVGEGT. The CDR3 nucleotides are TGTGCCAGCAGTCAAAACCGAGGGGGGGCCCCCGGGCCCCAGCATTTT. Translated, it gives CASSQNRGGAPGPQHF.

The V gene is TRBV5-5, the J gene TRBJ1-6, with a weak D call TRBD1 (5 bases). Germline CDR1 SGHKS, CDR2 YYEKEE (reference sequence). Trimming took 7 bases from V and 7 from J, leaving 15 bases between them. This CDR3 is 14 amino acids long. Here the CDR3 reads CASGTFQGNSPLHF. CDR3 nucleotide sequence: TGTGCCAGCGGGACCTTCCAGGGCAATTCACCCCTCCACTTT.

This clone was seen a single time. This chain joins TRBV2 and TRBJ1-5; a possible D gene is TRBD1 (5 bases). The germline CDR1 and CDR2 sequences are SNHLY and FYNNEI. CDR3 length: 16 residues. V lost 2 bases, J lost 1 base, and 12 bases lay in between. The CDR3 is CASSESPGISNQPQHF. The CDR3 DNA sequence: TGTGCCAGCAGTGAAAGTCCAGGGATAAGCAATCAGCCCCAGCATTTT. The full variable domain, with the rest looked up from reference TRBV2 and TRBJ1-5, is EPEVTQTPSHQVTQMGQEVILRCVPISNHLYFYWYRQILGQKVEFLVSFYNNEISEKSEIFDDQFSVERPDGSNFTLKIRSTKLEDSAMYFCASSESPGISNQPQHFGDGTRLSIL.

This clone was observed once. V usage is TRBV9 and J usage is TRBJ2-4; the D gene is possibly TRBD1 (6 bases). This CDR3 spans 16 amino acids. CDR1 SGDLS and CDR2 YYNGEE come from the germline V gene. V was pared by 0 bases and J by 0 bases, with 10 bases between. In nucleotides, the CDR3 is TGTGCCAGCAGCGTAGAGGTCAGGGGAGCCAAAAACATTCAGTACTTC. Translating gives CASSVEVRGAKNIQYF.

This sequence joins TRBV27 and TRBJ2-4; a weak D match, TRBD1 (5 bases). The CDR3 runs 14 residues. CDR1 is MNHEY, CDR2 SMNVEV, per germline (reference sequence). Trimming left V 5 bases short and J 5 bases short, with 13 bases between. This CDR3 reads CASSQDTFQNIQYF. The CDR3 bases are TGTGCCAGCAGTCAGGACACTTTCCAAAACATTCAGTACTTC.

This clone was seen only once. The DNA of the CDR3 is TGTGCCAGCAGCCAAGATCCGGGACTAGCGGGGGGAGGAGTCGATACGCAGTATTTT. This gives the protein CASSQDPGLAGGGVDTQYF. The chain is built from TRBV3-1 (or the pseudogene TRBV3-2) and TRBJ2-3, with 15 bases that match TRBD2. The V gene end was trimmed by 0 bases and the J gene end by 6 bases; junction bases not matched to a gene: 10. The CDR3 covers 19 residues. In germline, CDR1 is LGHDT, CDR2 YNNKEL (reference sequence).

The chain uses TRBV30 and TRBJ2-7, with D perhaps assigned TRBD1 or TRBD2 (5 bases each). Per germline, CDR1 GTSNPN and CDR2 SVGIG (reference sequence). Trimming stripped 1 base from V and 6 bases from J, with 22 bases between. This CDR3 has 16 amino acids. CDR3: CAWSGLLGRPPGEQYF. CDR3 DNA sequence: TGTGCCTGGAGTGGACTCTTGGGACGGCCACCGGGCGAGCAGTACTTC. Drawing the rest from reference TRBV30 and TRBJ2-7, the complete variable domain is SQTIHQWPATLVQPVGSPLSLECTVEGTSNPNLYWYRQAAGRGLQLLFYSVGIGQISSEVPQNLSASRPQDRQFILSSKKLLLSDSGFYLCAWSGLLGRPPGEQYFGPGTRLTVT.